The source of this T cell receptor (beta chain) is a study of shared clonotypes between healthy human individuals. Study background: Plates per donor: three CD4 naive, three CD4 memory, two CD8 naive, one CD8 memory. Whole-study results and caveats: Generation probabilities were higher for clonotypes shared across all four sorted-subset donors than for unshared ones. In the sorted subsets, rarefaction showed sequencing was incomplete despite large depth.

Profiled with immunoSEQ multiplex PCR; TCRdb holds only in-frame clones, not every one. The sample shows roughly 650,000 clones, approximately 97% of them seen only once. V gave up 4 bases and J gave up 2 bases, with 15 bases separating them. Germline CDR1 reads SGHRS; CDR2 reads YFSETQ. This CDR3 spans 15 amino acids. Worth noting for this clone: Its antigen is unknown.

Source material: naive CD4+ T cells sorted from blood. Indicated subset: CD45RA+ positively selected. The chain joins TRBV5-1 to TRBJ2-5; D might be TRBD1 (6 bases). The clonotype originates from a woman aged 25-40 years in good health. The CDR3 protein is CASSTRTGQQETQYF. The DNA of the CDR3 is TGCGCCAGCAGCACGAGGACTGGACAGCAAGAGACCCAGTACTTC.